This T cell receptor beta chain was documented in a study of radiation and T cells in renal cell carcinoma. Trimming took 4 bases from V and 3 from J, leaving 13 bases between them. Germline V gene lookup returns CDR1 MNHEY and CDR2 SVGAGI. CDR3 size: 14 residues. TCRdb keeps only in-frame clones here, not all; method: immunoSEQ multiplex PCR. The sample consists of over 60,000 clones, roughly 79% of them appearing once. The sample's time point: blood 2 weeks post-SBRT. Documented treatment: 15 Gy SBRT to primary tumor, nephrectomy 4 weeks later. Radiation-treated patients gave blood at baseline, week 2 and week 4.

The sample was blood, taken from a patient whose treatment included radiotherapy and nephrectomy. The receptor was isolated from a man in his 60s with renal cell carcinoma. J is TRBJ2-7 and V is TRBV6-5, with D uncertain. The CDR3 coding sequence is TGTGCCAGCAGTTTGTCGGTCGGCAGCTACGAGCAGTACGTC. This translates into CASSLSVGSYEQYV.